This TCR beta chain was identified during a study of Ad26.COV2.S vaccination and SARS-CoV-2 variants (dated by TCRdb to the early 2020s). With respect to the entire study: Vaccine-arm donors came from COV1001, a multicentre, randomized, double-blind, placebo-controlled phase I-IIa trial of Ad26.COV2.S in healthy adults. TCRbeta repertoire sequencing was used to assess the specificity and breadth of SARS-CoV-2-reactive T cell receptors after Ad26.COV2.S vaccination. A total of around 32 samples were included in the TCR-sequenced set, comprising about 20 Ad26.COV2.S vaccine recipients, 5 placebo recipients and 8 SARS-CoV-2 convalescent individuals. Ad26.COV2.S was administered intramuscularly at a dose of 5x10^10 or 1x10^11 viral particles, either as one shot or as two shots given 56 days apart. Throughout the experiments and outcome assessment, investigators stayed blinded to trial group allocation. Trial participants were randomized into five groups of five: low-dose or high-dose Ad26.COV2.S given once or twice, or placebo on both occasions. General study outcomes and caveats: Vaccine and placebo recipients had similar non-spike TCR breadth, a finding consistent with the vaccine containing only spike. It was noted by the authors that total T cell responses may have been underestimated by the TCR breadth and depth analyses. The study was not powered for comparison of responses between vaccine doses or regimens. After vaccination, substantial breadth of spike-specific CD8+ and CD4+ T cell responses was reported. Spike-specific TCR breadth was higher in Ad26.COV2.S recipients than in placebo recipients (P = 0.0014).

A remark on this clone: Its cognate antigen has yet to be identified. Base qualities are not at hand, and no much larger clone is one base apart.

Trimming costs V 4 bases and J 2 bases, and their ends lie 11 bases apart. CDR1 and CDR2 are drawn from the germline V gene: MNHEY, SVGAGI. The cysteine opens and the phenylalanine closes a CDR3 of 14 amino acids. Only the CDR3 DNA stays, 42 bases, in frame from base 1. The immunoSEQ Assay was the method used to sequence TCRbeta CDR3 regions. After extraction, genomic DNA underwent amplification by bias-controlled multiplex PCR, followed by high-throughput sequencing. For the original study's pipeline: To quantify the absolute abundance of every unique TCRbeta CDR3 region, sequences were collapsed and filtered. T cell fraction was estimated by normalizing TCRbeta template counts to usable DNA, which was measured by amplifying reference genes present in all nucleated cells. Repertoire TCRs were annotated as SARS-CoV-2-specific when V gene, CDR3 amino acid sequence and J gene were exactly matched to a known reactive TCR set. The reference SARS-CoV-2 TCR set was derived from MIRA and filtered for enrichment in COVID-19-positive ImmuneCODE repertoires, a step that removed public or cross-reactive TCRs. Using the MIRA antigens, annotated TCRs were further analysed by specific ORF or by position within an ORF. Breadth was defined as the number of annotated unique rearrangements divided by the total number of unique productive rearrangements, and depth was defined as the summed frequency of the annotated unique rearrangements. Two-sided Wilcoxon rank-sum tests were applied when comparing TCR breadth between groups. TCRdb's version of the immuneACCESS table is confined to in-frame rearrangements and falls short of the full clone set. An unresolved V gene accounts for under half of the shortfall where checked; the remainder is of unknown origin. V and J calls and clone size are those listed in that table; D and trimming were worked out from the DNA. The sample yields some 370,000 clones; 83% were counted once. Clones ranked in the top ten supply around 7.3% of the sample.

The treatment or condition label corresponds to: some 19 received Ad26.COV2.S at low or high dose, single or two shots; several received placebo; per-sample allocation not given. For vaccine and placebo recipients, repertoires were sequenced using samples collected on day 63 after the first injection. Cohort 1b enrolled some 25 adults aged 18-55 years at a single site in Boston, USA, between 29 July and 7 August 2020. Ad26.COV2.S was a replication-incompetent adenovirus type 26 vector expressing a prefusion-stabilized SARS-CoV-2 spike protein from the original Wuhan strain. The specimen comprised peripheral blood, sampled in a trial of Ad26.COV2.S vaccine versus placebo. The chain joins TRBV6-5 to TRBJ2-5; the D gene cannot be resolved reliably. This sequence originates from a person aged 18 to 59 who received the Ad26.COV2.S COVID-19 vaccine or a placebo. For the CDR3, the sequence is CASSSTDSQETQYF. DNA sequence: TGTGCCAGCAGTTCCACGGATTCACAAGAGACCCAGTACTTC.